This T cell receptor (beta chain) derives from a study of T cell responses to AZD1222 COVID-19 vaccine. Whole-study context: Second-dose recipients at about 4 or about 12 weeks were treated as one pooled group. Study-wide results and limits: Females made up more of the donors, who were largely white British, and clonal diversity may have come out too low. Repertoires were obtained solely post-peak T cell response. Vaccine-related CD4 TCRs covered spike, predominating at 160-218 and 743-854.

V trimming: 1 base; J trimming: 3 bases; junction bases outside the gene matches: 10. Germline V gene lookup returns CDR1 SGHTA and CDR2 FQGNSA. The CDR3 runs to 17 residues. The assay was immunoSEQ multiplex PCR, and TCRdb's table has in-frame clones only and misses some. The table has about 95,000 clones, roughly nine tenths seen once. To note about this clone: What it recognizes is unknown.

The sample consisted of peripheral blood, taken on day 0 of AZD1222 vaccination. The source is an adult in good health. This sequence joins TRBV7-2 and TRBJ2-7; TRBD2 matches at 9 bases. For the CDR3, the DNA is TGTGCCAGCAGCTTAGGCACCGGGACTAGCACTCTCTACGAGCAGTACTTC. This codes for CASSLGTGTSTLYEQYF.